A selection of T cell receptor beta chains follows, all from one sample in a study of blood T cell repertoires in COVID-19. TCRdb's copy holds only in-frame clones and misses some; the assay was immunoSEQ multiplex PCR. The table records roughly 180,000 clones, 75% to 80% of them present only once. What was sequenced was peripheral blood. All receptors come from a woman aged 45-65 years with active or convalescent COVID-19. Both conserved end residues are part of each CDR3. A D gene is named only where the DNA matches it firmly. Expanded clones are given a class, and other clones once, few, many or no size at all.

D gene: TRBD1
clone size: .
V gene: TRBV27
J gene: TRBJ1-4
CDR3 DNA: TGTGCCAGCACGTCCGGGACAGGGAATGAAAAACTGTTTTTT
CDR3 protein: CASTSGTGNEKLFF

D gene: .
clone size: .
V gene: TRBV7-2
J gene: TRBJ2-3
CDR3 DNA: TGTGCCAGCAGCCTCGGGACATCCAAATATACGCAGTATTTT
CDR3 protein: CASSLGTSKYTQYF

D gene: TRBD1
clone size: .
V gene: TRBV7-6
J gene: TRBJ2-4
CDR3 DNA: TGTGCCAGCAGCTTGGGGGGGACAGGGGGCCGGAACATTCAGTACTTC
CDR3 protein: CASSLGGTGGRNIQYF

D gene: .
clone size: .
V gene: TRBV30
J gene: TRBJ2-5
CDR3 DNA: TGTGCCTGGAGTAGAAGGCGGCAAGAGACCCAGTACTTC
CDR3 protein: CAWSRRRQETQYF

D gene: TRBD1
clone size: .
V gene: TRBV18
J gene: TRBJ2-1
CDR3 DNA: TGTGCCAGCTCACCATCCCGGGACAGGGGGCGGGTCACCTACAATGAGCAGTTCTTC
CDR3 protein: CASSPSRDRGRVTYNEQFF

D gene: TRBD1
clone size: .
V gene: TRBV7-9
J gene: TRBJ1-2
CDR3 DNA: TGTGCCAGCAGCTTACTCTACGGGACAGGAGTTTCTAACTATGGCTACACCTTC
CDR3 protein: CASSLLYGTGVSNYGYTF

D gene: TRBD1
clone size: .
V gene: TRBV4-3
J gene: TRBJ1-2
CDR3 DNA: TGCGCCAGCAGCCAAGAAAACAGGGGTAACTATGGCTACACCTTC
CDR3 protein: CASSQENRGNYGYTF

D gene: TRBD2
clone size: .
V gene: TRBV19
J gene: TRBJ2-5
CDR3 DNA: TGTGCCAGTAGTATTCGTAGCGGGGGCCAAGAGACCCAGTACTTC
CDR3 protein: CASSIRSGGQETQYF

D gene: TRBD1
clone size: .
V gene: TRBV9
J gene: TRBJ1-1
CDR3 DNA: TGTGCCAGCAGCGTACTCGACAGGGGTCATACTGAAGCTTTCTTT
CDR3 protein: CASSVLDRGHTEAFF

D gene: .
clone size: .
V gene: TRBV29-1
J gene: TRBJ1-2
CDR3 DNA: TGCAGCGTTAGAGGCTCGGGGGATGGCTACACCTTC
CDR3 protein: CSVRGSGDGYTF

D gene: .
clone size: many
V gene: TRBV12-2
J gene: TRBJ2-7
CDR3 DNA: TGTGCAAGTCGCCTTGACTTGCTCGAGCAGTACTTC
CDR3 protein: CASRLDLLEQYF

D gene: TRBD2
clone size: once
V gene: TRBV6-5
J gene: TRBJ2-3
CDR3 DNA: TGTGCCAGCAGTCGACTAGCGGGAGATTCAGATACGCAGTATTTT
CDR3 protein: CASSRLAGDSDTQYF

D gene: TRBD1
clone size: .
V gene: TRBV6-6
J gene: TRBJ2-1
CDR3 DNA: TGTGCCAGCAGTTACGCTGGACAGGGGTTATGGGAGCAGTTCTTC
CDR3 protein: CASSYAGQGLWEQFF

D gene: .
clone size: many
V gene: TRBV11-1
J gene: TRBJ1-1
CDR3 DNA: TGTGCCAGCAAGGAGCAGATGAACACTGAAGCTTTCTTT
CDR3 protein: CASKEQMNTEAFF

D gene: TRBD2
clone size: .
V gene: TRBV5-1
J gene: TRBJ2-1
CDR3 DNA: TGCGCCAGCAGCTTTGAGACTAGCGGGATTGATGAGCAGTTCTTC
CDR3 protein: CASSFETSGIDEQFF

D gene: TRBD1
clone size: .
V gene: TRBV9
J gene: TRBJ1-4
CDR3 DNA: TGTGCCAGCAGCCCCAGACAGGGTGTTAATGAAAAACTGTTTTTT
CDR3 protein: CASSPRQGVNEKLFF

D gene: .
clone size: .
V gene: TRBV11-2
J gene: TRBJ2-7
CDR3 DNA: TGTGCCAGCAGCTCCGCTAGCGAGGGGTCCTACGAGCAGTACTTC
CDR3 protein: CASSSASEGSYEQYF

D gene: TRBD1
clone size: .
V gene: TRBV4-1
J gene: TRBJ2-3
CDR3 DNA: TGCGCCAGCAGCCCAGGACAGGGGGCAGATACGCAGTATTTT
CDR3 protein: CASSPGQGADTQYF

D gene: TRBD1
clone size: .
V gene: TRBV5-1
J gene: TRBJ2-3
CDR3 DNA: TGCGCCAGCAGCTTGAGGCCAGGGGGCCAACGAACAGATACGCAGTATTTT
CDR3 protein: CASSLRPGGQRTDTQYF

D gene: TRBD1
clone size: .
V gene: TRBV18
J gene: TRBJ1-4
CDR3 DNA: TGTGCCAGCTCACCCGACAGGGGAGGTAATGAAAAACTGTTTTTT
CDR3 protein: CASSPDRGGNEKLFF

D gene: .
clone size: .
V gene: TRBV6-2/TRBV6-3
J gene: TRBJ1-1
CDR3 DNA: TGTGCCAGCAGTAAACAGCCCGGACTCAATGAAGCTTTCTTT
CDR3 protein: CASSKQPGLNEAFF

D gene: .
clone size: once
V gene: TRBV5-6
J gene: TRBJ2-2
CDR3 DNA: TGTGCCAGCAGTTCGACACCCACCGGGGAGCTGTTTTTT
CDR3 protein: CASSSTPTGELFF

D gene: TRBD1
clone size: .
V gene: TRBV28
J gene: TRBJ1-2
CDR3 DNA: TGTGCCAGCCAGGACAGGAGTATGGGAGGCTACACCTTC
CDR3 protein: CASQDRSMGGYTF

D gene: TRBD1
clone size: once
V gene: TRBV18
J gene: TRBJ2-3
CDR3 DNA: TGTGCCAGCTCACCGTCCATCAGGCGACAGGGGGCAGATACGCAGTATTTT
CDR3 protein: CASSPSIRRQGADTQYF

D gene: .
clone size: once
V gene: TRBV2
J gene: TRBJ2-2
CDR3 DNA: TGTGCCAGCAGGGATGTACAGGCCGGGGAGCTGTTTTTT
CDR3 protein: CASRDVQAGELFF

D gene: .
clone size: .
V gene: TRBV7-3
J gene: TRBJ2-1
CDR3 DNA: TGTGCCAGCAGCTTAACGTTTGGACATAATGAGCAGTTCTTC
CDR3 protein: CASSLTFGHNEQFF